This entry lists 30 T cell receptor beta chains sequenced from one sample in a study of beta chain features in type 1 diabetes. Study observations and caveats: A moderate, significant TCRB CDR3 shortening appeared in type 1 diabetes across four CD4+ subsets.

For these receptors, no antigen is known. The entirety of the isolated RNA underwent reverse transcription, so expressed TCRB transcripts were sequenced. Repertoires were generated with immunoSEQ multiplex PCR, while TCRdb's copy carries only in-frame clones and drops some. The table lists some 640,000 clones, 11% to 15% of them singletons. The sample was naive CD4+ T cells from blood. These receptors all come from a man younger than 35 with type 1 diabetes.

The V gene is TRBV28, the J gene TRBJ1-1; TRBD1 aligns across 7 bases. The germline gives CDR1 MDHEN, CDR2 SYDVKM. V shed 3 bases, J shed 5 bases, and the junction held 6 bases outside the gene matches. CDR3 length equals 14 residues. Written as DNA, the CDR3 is TGTGCCAGCAGTTTCGACAGGGTAAGGACTGAAGCTTTCTTT. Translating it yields CASSFDRVRTEAFF.

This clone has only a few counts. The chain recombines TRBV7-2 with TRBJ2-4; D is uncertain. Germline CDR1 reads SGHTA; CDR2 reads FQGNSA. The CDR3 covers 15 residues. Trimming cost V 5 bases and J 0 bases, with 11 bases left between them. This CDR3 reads CASSPIAVAKNIQYF. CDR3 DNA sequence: TGTGCCAGCAGCCCCATAGCAGTAGCCAAAAACATTCAGTACTTC.

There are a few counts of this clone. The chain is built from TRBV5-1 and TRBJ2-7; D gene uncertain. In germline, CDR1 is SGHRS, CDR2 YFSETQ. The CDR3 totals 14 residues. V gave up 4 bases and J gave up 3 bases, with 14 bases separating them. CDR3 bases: TGCGCCAGCAGCCCTCAGAAGGGTCTCTACGAGCAGTACTTC. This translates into CASSPQKGLYEQYF.

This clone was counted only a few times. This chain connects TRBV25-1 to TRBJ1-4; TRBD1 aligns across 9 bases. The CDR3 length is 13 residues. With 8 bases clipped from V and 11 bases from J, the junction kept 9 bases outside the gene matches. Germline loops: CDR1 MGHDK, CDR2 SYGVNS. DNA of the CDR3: TGTGCCAGCGACCGGACAGGGGATGGGAAACTGTTTTTT. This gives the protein CASDRTGDGKLFF. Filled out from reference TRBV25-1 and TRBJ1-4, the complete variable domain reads EADIYQTPRYLVIGTGKKITLECSQTMGHDKMYWYQQDPGMELHLIHYSYGVNSTEKGDLSSESTVSRIRTEHFPLTLESARPSHTSQYLCASDRTGDGKLFFGSGTQLSVL.

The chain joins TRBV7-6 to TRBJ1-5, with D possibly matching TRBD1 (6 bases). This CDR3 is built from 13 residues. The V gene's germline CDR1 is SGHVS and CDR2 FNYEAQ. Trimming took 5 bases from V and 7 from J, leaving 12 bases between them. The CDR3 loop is CASSAGVGQPQHF. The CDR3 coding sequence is TGTGCCAGCAGCGCAGGGGTTGGGCAGCCCCAGCATTTT.

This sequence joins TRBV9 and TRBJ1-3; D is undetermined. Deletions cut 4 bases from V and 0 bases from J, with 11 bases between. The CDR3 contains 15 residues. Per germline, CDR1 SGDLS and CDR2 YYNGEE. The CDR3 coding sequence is TGTGCCAGCAGCCCGCGACAAAACTCTGGAAACACCATATATTTT. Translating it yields CASSPRQNSGNTIYF.

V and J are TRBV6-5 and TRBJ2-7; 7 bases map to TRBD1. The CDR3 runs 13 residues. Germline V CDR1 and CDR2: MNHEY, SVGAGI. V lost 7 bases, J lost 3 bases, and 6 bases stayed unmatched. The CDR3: CASTRRGHYEQYF. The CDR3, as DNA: TGTGCCAGCACTCGTAGGGGGCACTACGAGCAGTACTTC.

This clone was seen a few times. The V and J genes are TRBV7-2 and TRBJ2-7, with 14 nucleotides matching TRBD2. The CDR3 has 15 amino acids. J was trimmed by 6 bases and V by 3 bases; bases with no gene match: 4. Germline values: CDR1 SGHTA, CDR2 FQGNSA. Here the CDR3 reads CASSLGLAGVSEQYF. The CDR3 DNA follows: TGTGCCAGCAGCTTGGGACTAGCGGGAGTTTCCGAGCAGTACTTC.

The CDR3 coding sequence is TGTGCCAGCAGTATTACAGGTGGTAATTCACCCCTCCACTTT. This gives the protein CASSITGGNSPLHF. The J gene is TRBJ1-6, the V gene TRBV25-1; D is perhaps TRBD1 (5 bases). Germline V lookup: CDR1 MGHDK, CDR2 SYGVNS. Trimming cost V 5 bases and J 6 bases, with 11 bases left between them. The CDR3 is 14 amino acids.

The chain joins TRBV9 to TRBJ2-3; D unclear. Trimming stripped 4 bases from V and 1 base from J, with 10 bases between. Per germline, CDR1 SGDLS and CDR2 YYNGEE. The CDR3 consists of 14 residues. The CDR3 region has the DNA TGTGCCAGCAGCCGTGGTACTGGCACAGATACGCAGTATTTT. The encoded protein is CASSRGTGTDTQYF.

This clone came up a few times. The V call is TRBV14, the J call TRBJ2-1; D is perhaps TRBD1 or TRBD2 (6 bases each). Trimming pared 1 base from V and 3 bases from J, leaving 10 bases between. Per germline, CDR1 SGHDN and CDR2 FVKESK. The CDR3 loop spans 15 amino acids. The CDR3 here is CASSQGGAVYNEQFF. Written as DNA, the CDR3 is TGTGCCAGCAGCCAAGGGGGGGCGGTCTACAATGAGCAGTTCTTC.

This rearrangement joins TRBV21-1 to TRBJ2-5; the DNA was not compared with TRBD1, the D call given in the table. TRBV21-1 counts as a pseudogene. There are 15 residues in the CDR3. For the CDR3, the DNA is TGTGCCAGCAGCAAAAAAAGTAGGGGATTGGCGACCCAGTACTTC. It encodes CASSKKSRGLATQYF.

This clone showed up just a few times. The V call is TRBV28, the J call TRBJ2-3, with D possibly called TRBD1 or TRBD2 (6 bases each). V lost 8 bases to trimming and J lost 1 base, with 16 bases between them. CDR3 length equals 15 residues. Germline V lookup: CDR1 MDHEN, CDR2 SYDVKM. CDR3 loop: CASFEGGTGTDTQYF. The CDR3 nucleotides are TGTGCCAGCTTCGAAGGGGGGACGGGCACAGATACGCAGTATTTT. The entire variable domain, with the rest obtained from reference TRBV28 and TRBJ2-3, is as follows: DVKVTQSSRYLVKRTGEKVFLECVQDMDHENMFWYRQDPGLGLRLIYFSYDVKMKEKGDIPEGYSVSREKKERFSLILESASTNQTSMYLCASFEGGTGTDTQYFGPGTRLTVL.

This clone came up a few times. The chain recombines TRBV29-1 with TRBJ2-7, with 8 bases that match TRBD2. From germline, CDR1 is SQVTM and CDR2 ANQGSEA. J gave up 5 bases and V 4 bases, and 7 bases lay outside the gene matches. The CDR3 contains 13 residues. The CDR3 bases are TGCAGCGTTGCCGTACTAGCGGTCCACGAGCAGTACTTC. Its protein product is CSVAVLAVHEQYF.

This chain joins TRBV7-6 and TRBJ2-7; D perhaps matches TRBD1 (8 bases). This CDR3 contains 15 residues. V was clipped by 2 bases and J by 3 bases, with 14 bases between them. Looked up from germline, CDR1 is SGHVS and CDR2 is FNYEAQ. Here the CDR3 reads CASSLRTGRDYEQYF. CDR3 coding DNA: TGTGCCAGCAGCTTACGGACAGGGAGGGACTACGAGCAGTACTTC. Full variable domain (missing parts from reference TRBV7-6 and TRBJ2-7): GAGVSQSPRYKVTKRGQDVALRCDPISGHVSLYWYRQALGQGPEFLTYFNYEAQQDKSGLPNDRFSAERPEGSISTLTIQRTEQRDSAMYRCASSLRTGRDYEQYFGPGTRLTVT.

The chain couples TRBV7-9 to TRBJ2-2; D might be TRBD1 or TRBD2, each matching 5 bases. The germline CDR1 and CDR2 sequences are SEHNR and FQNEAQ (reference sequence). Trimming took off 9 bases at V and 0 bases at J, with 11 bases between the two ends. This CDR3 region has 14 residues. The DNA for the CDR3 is TGTGCCAGTCGGGGACGAACGAACACCGGGGAGCTGTTTTTT. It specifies CASRGRTNTGELFF.

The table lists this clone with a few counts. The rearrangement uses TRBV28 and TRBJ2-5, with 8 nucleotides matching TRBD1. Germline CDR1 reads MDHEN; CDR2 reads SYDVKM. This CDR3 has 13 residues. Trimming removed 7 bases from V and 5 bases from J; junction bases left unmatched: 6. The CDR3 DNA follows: TGTGCCAGCACAGGGGGCGCGGGTGAGACCCAGTACTTC. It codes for CASTGGAGETQYF.

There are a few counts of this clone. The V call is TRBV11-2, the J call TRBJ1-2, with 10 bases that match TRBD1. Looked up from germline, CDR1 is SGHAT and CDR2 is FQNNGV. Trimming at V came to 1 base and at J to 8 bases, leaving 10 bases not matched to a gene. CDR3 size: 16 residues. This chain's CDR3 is CASSLGGTGELEGYTF. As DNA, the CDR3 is TGTGCCAGCAGCTTAGGAGGGACAGGGGAACTTGAGGGCTACACCTTC.

In nucleotides, the CDR3 is TGTGCCAGCAGCGTGAGTGGACTAATGAACACCGGGGAGCTGTTTTTT. Translation: CASSVSGLMNTGELFF. The chain carries TRBV5-4 and TRBJ2-2; D is perhaps TRBD2 (6 bases). The V gene lost 4 bases and the J gene lost 1 base, with 14 bases spanning the gap. CDR1 is SGHNT and CDR2 is YYREEE in the germline V gene (reference sequence). This CDR3 comprises 16 residues.

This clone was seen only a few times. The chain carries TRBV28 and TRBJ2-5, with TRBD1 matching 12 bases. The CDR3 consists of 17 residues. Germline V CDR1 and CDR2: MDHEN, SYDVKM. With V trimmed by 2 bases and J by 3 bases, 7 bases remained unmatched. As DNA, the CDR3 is TGTGCCAGCAGTTTAGTCCCCGGGACAGGGGGCGAAGAGACCCAGTACTTC. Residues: CASSLVPGTGGEETQYF.

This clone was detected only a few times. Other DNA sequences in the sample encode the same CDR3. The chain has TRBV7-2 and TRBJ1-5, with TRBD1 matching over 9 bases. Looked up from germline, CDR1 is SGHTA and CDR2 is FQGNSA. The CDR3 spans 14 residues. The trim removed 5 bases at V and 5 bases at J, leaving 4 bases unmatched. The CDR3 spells CASSLGQGYQPQHF. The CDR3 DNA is TGTGCCAGCAGCCTGGGACAGGGCTATCAGCCCCAGCATTTT.

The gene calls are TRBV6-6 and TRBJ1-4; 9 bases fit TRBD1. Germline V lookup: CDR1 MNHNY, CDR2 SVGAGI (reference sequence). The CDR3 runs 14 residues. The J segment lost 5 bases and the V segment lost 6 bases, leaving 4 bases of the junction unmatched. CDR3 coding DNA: TGTGCCAGCAGCTCGGACAGGGGAAATGAAAAACTGTTTTTT. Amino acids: CASSSDRGNEKLFF.

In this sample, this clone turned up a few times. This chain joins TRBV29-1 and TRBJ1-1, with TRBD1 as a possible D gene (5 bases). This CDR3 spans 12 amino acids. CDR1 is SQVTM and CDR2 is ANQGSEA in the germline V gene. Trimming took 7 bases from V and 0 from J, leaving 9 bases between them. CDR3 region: CSAGHVNTEAFF. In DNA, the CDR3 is TGCAGCGCCGGACACGTGAACACTGAAGCTTTCTTT. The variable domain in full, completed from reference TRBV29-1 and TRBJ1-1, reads SAVISQKPSRDICQRGTSLTIQCQVDSQVTMMFWYRQQPGQSLTLIATANQGSEATYESGFVIDKFPISRPNLTFSTLTVSNMSPEDSSIYLCSAGHVNTEAFFGQGTRLTVV.

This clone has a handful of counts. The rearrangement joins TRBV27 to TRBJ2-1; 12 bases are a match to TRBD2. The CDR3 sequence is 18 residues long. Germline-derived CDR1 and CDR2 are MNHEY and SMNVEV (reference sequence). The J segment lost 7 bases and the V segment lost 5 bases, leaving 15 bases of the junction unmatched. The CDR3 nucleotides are TGTGCCAGCAGTCTACCGACTAGCGGGAGCCTTGGGGTAAATGAGCAGTTCTTC. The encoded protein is CASSLPTSGSLGVNEQFF.

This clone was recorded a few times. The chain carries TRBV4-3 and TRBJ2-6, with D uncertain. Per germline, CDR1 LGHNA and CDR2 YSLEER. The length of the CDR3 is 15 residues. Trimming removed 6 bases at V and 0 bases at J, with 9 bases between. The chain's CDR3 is CASRRLISGANVLTF. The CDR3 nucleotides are TGCGCCAGCAGACGTCTTATCTCTGGGGCCAACGTCCTGACTTTC.

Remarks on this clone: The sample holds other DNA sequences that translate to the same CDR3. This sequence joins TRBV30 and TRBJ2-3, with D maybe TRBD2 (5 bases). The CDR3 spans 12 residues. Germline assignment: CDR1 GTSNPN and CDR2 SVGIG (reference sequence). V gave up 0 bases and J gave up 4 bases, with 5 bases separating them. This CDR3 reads CAWSVGADTQYF. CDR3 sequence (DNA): TGTGCCTGGAGTGTCGGGGCAGATACGCAGTATTTT.

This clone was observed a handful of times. The CDR3 protein is CASSSSGTSGYNEQFF. Written as DNA, the CDR3 is TGTGCCAGCAGCTCCTCCGGGACTAGCGGTTACAATGAGCAGTTCTTC. The chain recombines TRBV11-2 with TRBJ2-1, with 11 bases that match TRBD2. V was pared by 4 bases and J by 4 bases, with 6 bases of the junction left unmatched. The germline V gene encodes CDR1 SGHAT and CDR2 FQNNGV. The CDR3 totals 16 residues.

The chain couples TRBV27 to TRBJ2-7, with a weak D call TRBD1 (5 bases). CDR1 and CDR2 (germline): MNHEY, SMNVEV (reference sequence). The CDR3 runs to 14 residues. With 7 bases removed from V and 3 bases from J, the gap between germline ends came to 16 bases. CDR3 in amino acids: CASNRGPPIYEQYF. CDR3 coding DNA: TGTGCCAGCAATAGGGGTCCCCCTATCTACGAGCAGTACTTC.

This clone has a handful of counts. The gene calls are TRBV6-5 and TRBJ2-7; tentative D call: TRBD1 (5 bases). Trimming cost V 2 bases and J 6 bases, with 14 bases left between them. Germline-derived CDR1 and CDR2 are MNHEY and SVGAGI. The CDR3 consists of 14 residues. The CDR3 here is CASSYNRLPGEQYF. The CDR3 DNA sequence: TGTGCCAGCAGTTACAACAGGTTGCCTGGCGAGCAGTACTTC.

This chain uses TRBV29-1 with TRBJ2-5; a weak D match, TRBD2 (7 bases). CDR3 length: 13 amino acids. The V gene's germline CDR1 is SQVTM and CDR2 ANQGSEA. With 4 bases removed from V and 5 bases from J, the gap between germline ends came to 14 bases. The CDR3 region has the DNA TGCAGCGTTGGTAGCAGGGGAGGGGAGACCCAGTACTTC. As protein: CSVGSRGGETQYF.